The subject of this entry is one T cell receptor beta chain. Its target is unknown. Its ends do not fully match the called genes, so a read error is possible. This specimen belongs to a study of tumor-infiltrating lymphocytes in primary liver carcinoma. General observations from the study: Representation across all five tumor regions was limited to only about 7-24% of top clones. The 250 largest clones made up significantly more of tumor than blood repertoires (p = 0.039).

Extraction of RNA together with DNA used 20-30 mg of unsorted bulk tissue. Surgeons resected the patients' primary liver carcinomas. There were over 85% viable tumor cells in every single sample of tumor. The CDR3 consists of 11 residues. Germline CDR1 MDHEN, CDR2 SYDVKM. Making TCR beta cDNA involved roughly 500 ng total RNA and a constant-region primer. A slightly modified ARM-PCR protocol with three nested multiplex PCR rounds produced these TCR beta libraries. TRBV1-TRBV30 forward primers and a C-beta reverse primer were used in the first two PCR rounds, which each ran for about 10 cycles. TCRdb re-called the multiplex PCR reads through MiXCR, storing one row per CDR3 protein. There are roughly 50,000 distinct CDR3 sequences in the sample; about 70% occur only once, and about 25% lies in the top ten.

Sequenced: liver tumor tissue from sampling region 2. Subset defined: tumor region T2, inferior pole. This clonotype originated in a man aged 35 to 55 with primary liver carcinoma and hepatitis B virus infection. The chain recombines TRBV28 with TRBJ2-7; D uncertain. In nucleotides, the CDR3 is TGTGCCAGTTGTTGGCTCTGCGAGCAATACTTC. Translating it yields CASCWLCEQYF.